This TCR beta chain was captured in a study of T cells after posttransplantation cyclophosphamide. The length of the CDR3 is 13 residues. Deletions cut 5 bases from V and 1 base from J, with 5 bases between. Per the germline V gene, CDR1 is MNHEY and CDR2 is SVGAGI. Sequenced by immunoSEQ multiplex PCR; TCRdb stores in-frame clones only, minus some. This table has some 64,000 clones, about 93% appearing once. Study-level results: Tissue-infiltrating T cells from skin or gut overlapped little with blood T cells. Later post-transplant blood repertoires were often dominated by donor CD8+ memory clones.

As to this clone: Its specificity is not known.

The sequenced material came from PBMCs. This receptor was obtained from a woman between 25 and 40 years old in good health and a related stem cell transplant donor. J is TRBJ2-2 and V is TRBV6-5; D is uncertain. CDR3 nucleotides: TGTGCCAGCAGTCAACAGAACACCGGGGAGCTGTTTTTT. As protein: CASSQQNTGELFF.